This T cell receptor (beta chain) was sequenced for a study of T cell responses to AZD1222 COVID-19 vaccine. Whole-study findings and limits: Repertoire sampling happened only post peak T cell response. Two AZD1222 doses significantly raised spike-specific TCR breadth and depth over controls. At baseline, just 5 or 6 AZD1222 recipients tested seropositive. Vaccine-associated CD4 TCRs ranged over spike, dominating at 160-218 and 743-854.

Assay used: immunoSEQ multiplex PCR; TCRdb lists only in-frame clones, some missing. The profile shows more than 70,000 clones, 90% of them singletons. Regarding this clone: Its antigen is currently unknown.

Germline V gene sequence: CDR1 LNHDA, CDR2 SQIVND (reference sequence). There are 14 residues in the CDR3. After removal of 5 bases from V and 3 bases from J, the junction contained 4 bases not matched to a gene. V usage is TRBV19 and J usage is TRBJ2-3; 8 bases line up with TRBD2. Specimen: peripheral blood, collected 28 days after the second AZD1222 dose. This clonotype was sampled from an adult who received the AZD1222 COVID-19 vaccine. In DNA, the CDR3 is TGTGCCAGTAGTTTTACTAGCGGAACAGATACGCAGTATTTT. This gives the protein CASSFTSGTDTQYF.